This TCR beta chain was identified during a study of cytomegalovirus exposure and HLA in healthy donors. Overall study findings and caveats: Presence/absence results assume similar sequencing depth per donor, which may not hold. V segments that were indistinguishable, TRBV6-2 and TRBV6-3 among them, were omitted from analysis. Prediction of most subjects' HLA-A and HLA-B alleles by TCR beta sequences was reportedly accurate. After further analysis at a later stage, roughly 16,000 TCR beta sequences were associated with HLA alleles at 0.05 false discovery rate.

PCR primers comprised 60 Vbeta and 13 Jbeta primers. Data came from immunoSEQ multiplex PCR; TCRdb stores just in-frame clones and leaves some out. Its listing shows some 110,000 clones. With regard to this clone: Its antigen is as yet unknown.

Per the germline V gene, CDR1 is SGDLS and CDR2 is YYNGEE. The CDR3 contains 14 residues. The V end was cut by 4 bases, the J end by 2 bases, with 9 bases between. This clonotype originated in a man aged 30 to 39 in good health and CMV-seronegative. The specimen sequenced was PBMCs. The gene calls are TRBV9 and TRBJ1-4; D gene uncertain. CDR3 amino acids: CASSSPGTNEKLFF. The CDR3 DNA reads TGTGCCAGCAGCAGCCCCGGGACTAATGAAAAACTGTTTTTT.